This TCR beta chain was sequenced in a study of blood T cell repertoires in COVID-19. Study overall: Acute and convalescent COVID-19 samples came from the United States, Italy and Spain. The cDNA or gDNA used as material had been derived from T cells, B-cell-depleted T cells, or PBMCs.

The CDR3 runs 16 residues. The germline V gene has CDR1 SNHLY and CDR2 FYNNEI. With V trimmed by 4 bases and J by 1 base, 10 bases remained unmatched. Source study methods: Scientists estimated how many nucleated cells there were by amplifying reference gene primers. This table comes from immunoSEQ multiplex PCR, and its TCRdb copy is limited to in-frame clones, with some not included. V, J and clone size are taken as reported in that table, and D and trimming were inferred from the DNA itself. Of 130,000 or so clones in the sample, approximately 90% were seen once. The J gene is TRBJ2-7, the V gene TRBV2; 7 bases match TRBD2. The TCR sequence derives from a human donor in a cohort sampled during active COVID-19. Sequenced input: peripheral blood. The CDR3 here is CASSAVGAGPSYEQYF. CDR3 in DNA: TGTGCCAGCAGTGCCGTCGGAGCGGGGCCTTCCTACGAGCAGTACTTC.